Listed here are 11 T cell receptor beta chains from one sample, sequenced in a study of STAT5B mutations in CD4+ large granular lymphocyte leukemia. Assay: immunoSEQ multiplex PCR; the TCRdb copy retains only in-frame clones and omits some. Of tens of thousands of clones detected, more than 70% appear once; the ten largest clones hold approximately 3%. The sequencing sample was made of CD4+ T cells from blood buffy coats. Source of these receptors: a human donor in good health.

The V call is TRBV29-1, the J call TRBJ2-1; 7 nucleotides match TRBD2. Germline V lookup: CDR1 SQVTM, CDR2 ANQGSEA. V lost 6 bases, J lost 0 bases, and 5 bases stayed unmatched. CDR3 size: 14 residues. CDR3: CSVVGGSSYNEQFF. The CDR3 bases are TGCAGCGTGGTCGGGGGGAGCTCCTACAATGAGCAGTTCTTC.

The chain joins TRBV4-3 to TRBJ2-2; D gene ambiguous. Trimming removed 0 bases from V and 6 bases from J, with 11 bases in between. CDR3 size: 15 residues. The germline V gene encodes CDR1 LGHNA and CDR2 YSLEER. The CDR3 spells CASSQDPGLAGELFF. The DNA of the CDR3 is TGCGCCAGCAGCCAAGATCCCGGGTTGGCCGGGGAGCTGTTTTTT.

There are a few counts of this clone. This chain uses TRBV29-1 with TRBJ1-1; TRBD1 is a possible D gene (6 bases). The CDR3 totals 12 residues. In germline, CDR1 is SQVTM, CDR2 ANQGSEA. Trimming removed 3 bases at V and 9 bases at J, with 14 bases between. CDR3 sequence reads: CSVEEQGIQAFF. CDR3 coding DNA: TGCAGCGTTGAGGAGCAGGGGATCCAAGCTTTCTTT.

This chain links TRBV12-5 with TRBJ1-5; D unclear. Trimming cost V 0 bases and J 3 bases, with 12 bases left between them. This CDR3 spans 16 amino acids. Germline V gene sequence: CDR1 LGHNT, CDR2 FRNRAP. The CDR3 coding sequence is TGTGCTAGTGGTTTGGTAGAGGACCCCCTCAATCAGCCCCAGCATTTT. Protein: CASGLVEDPLNQPQHF.

The CDR3 sequence is CSVGEGGYTF. CDR3 nucleotide sequence: TGCAGCGTTGGTGAGGGAGGCTACACCTTC. The chain links TRBV29-1 to TRBJ1-2; D not resolved. CDR1 and CDR2 from the germline V gene are SQVTM and ANQGSEA. V was cut by 4 bases and J by 8 bases, with 8 bases left in between. The CDR3 spans 10 residues.

This sequence joins TRBV19 and TRBJ1-1; the D gene is possibly TRBD1 (5 bases). In germline, CDR1 is LNHDA, CDR2 SQIVND (reference sequence). The CDR3 sequence is 12 residues long. V was clipped by 0 bases and J by 11 bases, with 10 bases between them. As DNA, the CDR3 is TGTGCCAGTAGTATAGACCGCAGGGACGCTTTCTTT. Translated, it gives CASSIDRRDAFF.

A single count supports this clone. The chain couples TRBV5-1 to TRBJ2-3, with D uncertain. CDR1 SGHRS and CDR2 YFSETQ come from the germline V gene. The CDR3 extends over 14 amino acids. The V end was cut by 4 bases, the J end by 4 bases, with 13 bases between. This CDR3 reads CASSPLRLPDTQYF. The CDR3 nucleotides read TGCGCCAGCAGCCCCCTAAGGCTCCCAGATACGCAGTATTTT.

This chain joins TRBV10-3 and TRBJ2-5; 7 positions match TRBD1. CDR3 size: 13 residues. CDR1 is ENHRY and CDR2 is SYGVKD in the germline V gene. With V trimmed by 5 bases and J by 1 base, 1 base remained unmatched. CDR3 residues: CAISRTGQETQYF. CDR3 bases: TGTGCCATCAGTAGGACAGGCCAAGAGACCCAGTACTTC.

The chain joins TRBV10-3 to TRBJ1-5; TRBD1 might be the D (6 bases). V shed 10 bases and J shed 3 bases, with 16 bases lying between them. The CDR3 is 14 residues long. In germline, CDR1 is ENHRY, CDR2 SYGVKD. The CDR3 region has the DNA TGTGCCACAGGGCGGTCAGGGGACAATCAGCCCCAGCATTTT. Protein product: CATGRSGDNQPQHF.

This clone has a handful of counts. This chain joins TRBV19 and TRBJ1-2, with 9 bases aligning to TRBD1. Germline-derived CDR1 and CDR2 are LNHDA and SQIVND (reference sequence). The CDR3 runs 18 residues. The J segment lost 3 bases and the V segment lost 3 bases, leaving 14 bases of the junction unmatched. CDR3 nucleotides: TGTGCCAGTAGTATCAGGGGGACAGGGAGGATGATCGACTATGGCTACACCTTC. As protein: CASSIRGTGRMIDYGYTF.

This rearrangement joins TRBV7-8 to TRBJ2-1; the D gene is possibly TRBD2 (6 bases). The CDR3 runs to 17 residues. Germline V lookup: CDR1 SGHVS, CDR2 FQNEAQ. V dropped 2 bases and J dropped 7 bases, with 21 bases sitting between them. The CDR3 nucleotides read TGTGCCAGCAGCTTACCCGTCGGGCGGGTAGGGAGGAATGAGCAGTTCTTC. Translated, it gives CASSLPVGRVGRNEQFF.